The 30 T cell receptor beta chains given below trace back to one sample, sequenced in a study of blood T cell repertoires in COVID-19. Produced via immunoSEQ multiplex PCR; TCRdb's table is partial and in-frame only. In the table there are around 70,000 clones, 80% of which are singletons. Sequencing used peripheral blood. The receptors here all came from a man aged 50-60 years with COVID-19, enrolled during active disease.

The chain uses TRBV18 and TRBJ2-7; TRBD2 might be the D (5 bases). The V end was cut by 4 bases, the J end by 0 bases, with 16 bases between. This CDR3 comprises 16 residues. The germline V gene has CDR1 KGHSH and CDR2 LQKENI. The CDR3 nucleotides read TGTGCCAGCTCACGATCGGGATCGAGGGACTCCTACGAGCAGTACTTC. It specifies CASSRSGSRDSYEQYF.

The rearrangement uses TRBV6-5 and TRBJ1-2; D is uncertain. Per germline, CDR1 MNHEY and CDR2 SVGAGI. CDR3 length: 15 amino acids. V dropped 6 bases and J dropped 8 bases, with 22 bases sitting between them. CDR3 amino acids: CASSLERGPVWGYTF. As DNA, the CDR3 is TGTGCCAGCAGCTTGGAGAGAGGGCCCGTTTGGGGCTACACCTTC.

This clone was counted only a few times. The rearrangement links TRBV9 to TRBJ2-3; 12 bases are a match to TRBD2. Germline V lookup: CDR1 SGDLS, CDR2 YYNGEE. CDR3 length: 20 amino acids. Trimming cost V 4 bases and J 2 bases; bases outside gene matches: 17. The CDR3 region is CASSPKGGALAGGPTDTQYF. In nucleotides, the CDR3 is TGTGCCAGCAGCCCTAAGGGAGGGGCACTAGCGGGAGGCCCCACAGATACGCAGTATTTT.

The CDR3 region has the DNA TGTGCCAGCAGTCCCCGGGTGGGCACAGATACGCAGTATTTT. It yields the protein CASSPRVGTDTQYF. The chain has TRBV11-2 and TRBJ2-3; D gene unclear. The V end was cut by 6 bases, the J end by 1 base, with 11 bases between. CDR1 is SGHAT and CDR2 is FQNNGV in the germline V gene. This CDR3 spans 14 amino acids.

This clone was picked up a small number of times. Here the CDR3 DNA reads TGTGCCTGGAGTGTCCCCCGGGAATGGGGAAGGAACACTGAAGCTTTCTTT. Translated, it gives CAWSVPREWGRNTEAFF. The chain uses TRBV30 and TRBJ1-1; D is uncertain. Trimming took off 0 bases at V and 1 base at J, with 18 bases between the two ends. The germline CDR1 and CDR2 sequences are GTSNPN and SVGIG (reference sequence). The CDR3 contains 17 residues.

This chain links TRBV6-5 with TRBJ2-1; 7 nucleotides agree with TRBD1. The germline V gene encodes CDR1 MNHEY and CDR2 SVGAGI. The J segment lost 9 bases and the V segment lost 5 bases, leaving 4 bases of the junction unmatched. The CDR3 totals 12 residues. The CDR3 region is CASSRQGREQFF. The DNA of the CDR3 is TGTGCCAGCAGTAGACAGGGTCGTGAGCAGTTCTTC.

This clone occurred once. This chain uses TRBV2 with TRBJ2-7, with D unclear. Germline-derived CDR1 and CDR2 are SNHLY and FYNNEI. This CDR3 is built from 14 residues. V was cut by 3 bases and J by 2 bases, with 11 bases left in between. CDR3 DNA: TGTGCCAGCAGTGATCCAGGCGAACCCTACGAGCAGTACTTC. Translating gives CASSDPGEPYEQYF.

The gene calls are TRBV6-5 and TRBJ2-7; 10 nucleotides align to TRBD1. Per the germline V gene, CDR1 is MNHEY and CDR2 is SVGAGI. Trimming cost V 8 bases and J 5 bases; bases outside gene matches: 9. CDR3 length equals 14 residues. CDR3 residues: CASRRGTGDHEQYF. CDR3 DNA sequence: TGTGCCAGCCGACGCGGGACAGGGGACCACGAGCAGTACTTC.

Only one count was recorded for this clone. The chain carries TRBV6-1 and TRBJ1-2; the D is unclear. In germline, CDR1 is MNHNS, CDR2 SASEGT. The CDR3 totals 14 residues. V was shortened by 1 base and J by 3 bases, with 9 bases between the two germline ends. CDR3 bases: TGTGCCAGCAGTGAAGTCCAAGCCTACTATGGCTACACCTTC. It codes for CASSEVQAYYGYTF.

The chain recombines TRBV27 with TRBJ1-1, with 7 nucleotides matching TRBD1. The CDR3 totals 15 residues. Unmatched junction bases numbered 7, after V lost 5 bases and J lost 1 base. The V gene's germline CDR1 is MNHEY and CDR2 SMNVEV (reference sequence). CDR3 nucleotides: TGTGCCAGCAGTAAACGGACAGGCTGGAACACTGAAGCTTTCTTT. The encoded protein is CASSKRTGWNTEAFF.

V and J are TRBV5-8 and TRBJ2-1; D might be TRBD2 (6 bases). The CDR3 totals 14 residues. V gave up 7 bases and J gave up 2 bases, with 13 bases separating them. The germline V gene has CDR1 SGHTS and CDR2 YDEGEE. The DNA for the CDR3 is TGTGCCAGCGAGACTAGTTTTACCTACAATGAGCAGTTCTTC. Amino acid sequence: CASETSFTYNEQFF.

This chain joins TRBV19 and TRBJ2-5, with TRBD1 as a possible D gene (6 bases). The CDR3 covers 16 residues. V was pared by 5 bases and J by 3 bases, with 19 bases between. Germline CDR1 reads LNHDA; CDR2 reads SQIVND (reference sequence). This CDR3 reads CASSLRSGTLKETQYF. The CDR3, as DNA: TGTGCCAGTAGTCTTCGTTCCGGGACACTAAAAGAGACCCAGTACTTC.

The gene calls are TRBV18 and TRBJ1-1; a possible D gene is TRBD1 (5 bases). Germline CDR1 reads KGHSH; CDR2 reads LQKENI. Trimming stripped 0 bases from V and 1 base from J, with 15 bases between. CDR3 length equals 17 residues. The chain's CDR3 is CASSPPGHGGTNTEAFF. The CDR3 DNA is TGTGCCAGCTCACCACCTGGACACGGAGGGACGAACACTGAAGCTTTCTTT.

This clone was seen a handful of times. This chain joins TRBV6-1 and TRBJ1-6, with D perhaps TRBD1 (5 bases). Germline assignment: CDR1 MNHNS and CDR2 SASEGT. There are 15 residues in the CDR3. V dropped 0 bases and J dropped 7 bases, with 10 bases sitting between them. CDR3 region: CASSEATGRNSPLHF. DNA for the CDR3: TGTGCCAGCAGTGAAGCCACAGGAAGGAATTCACCCCTCCACTTT.

The chain recombines TRBV18 with TRBJ1-1; D is unresolved. This CDR3 comprises 13 residues. Germline CDR1 is KGHSH and CDR2 is LQKENI. The V and J ends lost 2 bases and 8 bases respectively, with 12 bases between them. In nucleotides, the CDR3 is TGTGCCAGCTCACCAGATAGCTCCGGAGAAGCTTTCTTT. Translation: CASSPDSSGEAFF.

This clone was recorded only once. The rearrangement joins TRBV6-2 or TRBV6-3 to TRBJ2-3; no reliable D call. Deletions cut 5 bases from V and 3 bases from J, with 6 bases between. The CDR3 contains 12 residues. In germline, CDR1 is MNHEY, CDR2 SVGEGT. The CDR3 region is CASSEVTDTQYF. CDR3 DNA sequence: TGTGCCAGCAGTGAGGTTACAGATACGCAGTATTTT.

CDR3 DNA: TGTGCCAGCAGTGAGGCAATCCTAGCGGGAAATTTAAATGAGCAGTTCTTC. It codes for CASSEAILAGNLNEQFF. The gene calls are TRBV2 and TRBJ2-1; 9 positions match TRBD2. The CDR3 is 17 residues long. Germline V gene data show CDR1 as SNHLY and CDR2 as FYNNEI. With V trimmed by 3 bases and J by 7 bases, 13 bases remained unmatched.

This chain connects TRBV9 to TRBJ1-2; TRBD1 might be the D (5 bases). The CDR3 spans 15 residues. Germline V gives CDR1 SGDLS, CDR2 YYNGEE. Trimming removed 0 bases from V and 3 bases from J, with 12 bases in between. The chain's CDR3 is CASSVARRGDYGYTF. Written as DNA, the CDR3 is TGTGCCAGCAGCGTAGCCCGCCGGGGGGACTATGGCTACACCTTC.

This clone has just one count. The rearrangement uses TRBV28 and TRBJ2-5, with 8 bases aligning to TRBD2. V dropped 7 bases and J dropped 5; count of bases not matched to a gene: 12. Germline assignment: CDR1 MDHEN and CDR2 SYDVKM. The CDR3 is 15 residues long. The CDR3 here is CASIPTGTSVETQYF. The DNA for the CDR3 is TGTGCCAGCATTCCAACCGGGACTAGTGTTGAGACCCAGTACTTC.

The rearrangement joins TRBV29-1 to TRBJ2-2; TRBD2 matches 9 bases. V shed 7 bases, J shed 1 base, and the junction held 10 bases outside the gene matches. This CDR3 is built from 16 residues. Germline assignment: CDR1 SQVTM and CDR2 ANQGSEA. The CDR3 region is CSELTGTSMNTGELFF. In DNA form, the CDR3 reads TGCAGCGAACTCACCGGGACTAGCATGAACACCGGGGAGCTGTTTTTT.

This rearrangement joins TRBV19 to TRBJ2-7; TRBD1 is a possible D gene (5 bases). Per the germline V gene, CDR1 is LNHDA and CDR2 is SQIVND (reference sequence). This CDR3 has 13 amino acids. Trimming pared 5 bases from V and 3 bases from J, leaving 11 bases between. This CDR3 is CASSSVGDYEQYF. The CDR3 region has the DNA TGTGCCAGTAGTTCCGTAGGGGACTACGAGCAGTACTTC.

The chain combines TRBV12-3 or TRBV12-4 with TRBJ2-5; TRBD2 matches 7 bases. The CDR3 has 13 residues. V dropped 5 bases and J dropped 6; count of bases not matched to a gene: 6. CDR3 sequence reads: CASSGREGKTQYF. The CDR3, as DNA: TGTGCCAGCAGTGGGAGGGAGGGGAAGACCCAGTACTTC.

The chain joins TRBV6-5 to TRBJ1-6; TRBD1 aligns across 10 bases. The V gene end was trimmed by 10 bases and the J gene end by 7 bases; junction bases not matched to a gene: 4. The germline V gene has CDR1 MNHEY and CDR2 SVGAGI. This CDR3 spans 13 amino acids. In nucleotides, the CDR3 is TGTGCCATCGGGACAGGGGAAAATTCACCCCTCCACTTT. This gives the protein CAIGTGENSPLHF.

The genes are TRBV29-1 and TRBJ2-1, with a weak D call TRBD2 (6 bases). V was trimmed by 4 bases and J by 5 bases, leaving 9 bases between them. CDR1 is SQVTM and CDR2 is ANQGSEA in the germline V gene. The CDR3 is 12 amino acids. CDR3 sequence (DNA): TGCAGCGTTGGGTCTAGCGACAATGAGCAGTTCTTC. This translates into CSVGSSDNEQFF.

The chain joins TRBV9 to TRBJ2-1; possibly TRBD2 for D (5 bases). Trimming cost V 3 bases and J 7 bases, with 11 bases left between them. Germline CDR1 and CDR2: SGDLS and YYNGEE. The CDR3 extends over 13 amino acids. CDR3 sequence (DNA): TGTGCCAGCAGCGCGACTACGTGGAATGAGCAGTTCTTC. Translating gives CASSATTWNEQFF.

The rearrangement links TRBV6-5 to TRBJ1-1; the D is unclear. Germline CDR1 is MNHEY and CDR2 is SVGAGI. CDR3 size: 13 residues. V gave up 8 bases and J gave up 1 base, with 11 bases separating them. Here the CDR3 DNA reads TGTGCCAGCCGCTTGGCGGGGAACACTGAAGCTTTCTTT. Protein sequence: CASRLAGNTEAFF.

This chain uses TRBV25-1 with TRBJ1-2, with TRBD1 as a possible D gene (6 bases). V was shortened by 6 bases and J by 4 bases, with 18 bases between the two germline ends. Germline-derived CDR1 and CDR2 are MGHDK and SYGVNS. This CDR3 is built from 15 residues. CDR3 in DNA: TGTGCCAGCAGCTCTGGACAGCGCCCTTCCTATGGCTACACCTTC. Protein sequence: CASSSGQRPSYGYTF.

This chain's CDR3 is CASSGSGGTNEKLFF. CDR3 nucleotide sequence: TGCGCCAGCAGCGGGTCAGGGGGGACTAATGAAAAACTGTTTTTT. The chain is built from TRBV5-1 and TRBJ1-4; 7 nucleotides agree with TRBD1. The CDR3 has 15 amino acids. Germline-derived CDR1 and CDR2 are SGHRS and YFSETQ. After removal of 4 bases from V and 2 bases from J, the junction contained 5 bases not matched to a gene.

This chain joins TRBV6-1 and TRBJ2-2; 8 bases align to TRBD2. J was trimmed by 4 bases and V by 2 bases; bases with no gene match: 12. In germline, CDR1 is MNHNS, CDR2 SASEGT. The CDR3 is made up of 18 amino acids. The CDR3: CASSEPAGAGVGTGELFF. The CDR3 DNA reads as TGTGCCAGCAGTGAACCGGCGGGAGCGGGAGTAGGCACCGGGGAGCTGTTTTTT.

The chain joins TRBV19 to TRBJ2-7, with D possibly TRBD1 on 5 matching bases. V lost 3 bases and J 4 bases, leaving 13 bases between the germline ends. The CDR3 covers 14 residues. CDR1 and CDR2 from the germline V gene are LNHDA and SQIVND (reference sequence). CDR3 loop: CASSIAGHLYEQYF. CDR3 bases: TGTGCCAGTAGTATCGCAGGACATCTTTACGAGCAGTACTTC.